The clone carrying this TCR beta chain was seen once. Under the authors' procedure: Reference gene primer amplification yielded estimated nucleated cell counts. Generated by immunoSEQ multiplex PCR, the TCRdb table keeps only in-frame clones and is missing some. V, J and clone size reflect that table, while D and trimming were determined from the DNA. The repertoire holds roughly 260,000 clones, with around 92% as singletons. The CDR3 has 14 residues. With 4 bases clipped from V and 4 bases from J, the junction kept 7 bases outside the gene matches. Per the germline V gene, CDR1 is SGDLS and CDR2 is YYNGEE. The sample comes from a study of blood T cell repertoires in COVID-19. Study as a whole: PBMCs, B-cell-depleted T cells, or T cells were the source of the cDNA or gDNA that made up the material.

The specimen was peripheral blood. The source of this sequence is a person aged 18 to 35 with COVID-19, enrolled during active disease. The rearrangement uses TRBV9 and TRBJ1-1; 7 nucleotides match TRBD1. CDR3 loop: CASSPSQGRTEAFF. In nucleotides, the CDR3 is TGTGCCAGCAGCCCCTCACAGGGGCGCACTGAAGCTTTCTTT.